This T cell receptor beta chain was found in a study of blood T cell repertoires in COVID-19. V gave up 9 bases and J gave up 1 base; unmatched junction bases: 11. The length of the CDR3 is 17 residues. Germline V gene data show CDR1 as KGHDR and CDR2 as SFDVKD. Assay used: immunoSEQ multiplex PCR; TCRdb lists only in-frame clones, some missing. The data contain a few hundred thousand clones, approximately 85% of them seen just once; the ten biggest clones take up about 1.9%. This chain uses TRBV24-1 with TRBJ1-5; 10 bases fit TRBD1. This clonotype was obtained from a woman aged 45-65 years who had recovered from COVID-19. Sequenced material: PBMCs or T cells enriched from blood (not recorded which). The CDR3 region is CATGSGQGGRSNQPQHF. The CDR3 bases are TGTGCCACCGGGAGTGGACAGGGGGGGCGGAGCAATCAGCCCCAGCATTTT.